This TCR beta chain was sequenced for a study of CD8 T cells in ankylosing spondylitis. Unmatched junction bases numbered 13, after V lost 1 base and J lost 5 bases. CDR1 is DFQATT, CDR2 SNEGSKA, per germline (reference sequence). There are 16 residues in the CDR3. Findings and limits, study-wide: Significant enrichment of disease-linked clones was reported in matched ankylosing spondylitis synovial fluid.

MiXCR, run by TCRdb on the 5' RACE reads, gives a single entry per CDR3 protein. The sample has around 150,000 distinct CDR3 sequences, around 16% seen once. As for this clonotype: What it binds is not known.

This TCR was sampled from a male donor with ankylosing spondylitis or in good health (not recorded which). The source material was blood, either unsorted or a sorted T cell fraction (not recorded which). The rearrangement joins TRBV20-1 to TRBJ2-5, with 7 nucleotides matching TRBD2. CDR3 nucleotide sequence: TGCAGTGCTAGAGTTGCGGGAGATATCAATGGGGAGACCCAGTACTTC. It is translated as CSARVAGDINGETQYF.